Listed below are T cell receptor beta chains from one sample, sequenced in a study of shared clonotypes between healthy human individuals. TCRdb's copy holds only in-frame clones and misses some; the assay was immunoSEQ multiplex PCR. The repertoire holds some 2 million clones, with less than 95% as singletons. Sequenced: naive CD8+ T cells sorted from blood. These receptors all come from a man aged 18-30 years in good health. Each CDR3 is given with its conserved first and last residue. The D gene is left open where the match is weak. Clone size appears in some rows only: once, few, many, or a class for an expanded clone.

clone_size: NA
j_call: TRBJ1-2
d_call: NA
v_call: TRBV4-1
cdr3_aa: CASSPLGEGDYGYTF
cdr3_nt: TGCGCCAGCAGCCCCCTGGGGGAGGGCGACTATGGCTACACCTTC

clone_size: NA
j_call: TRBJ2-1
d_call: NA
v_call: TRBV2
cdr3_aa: CASSEGGPYNEQFF
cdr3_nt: TGTGCCAGCAGTGAGGGCGGACCGTACAATGAGCAGTTCTTC

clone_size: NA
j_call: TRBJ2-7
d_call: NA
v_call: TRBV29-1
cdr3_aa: CSVSTRDGSLRYEQYF
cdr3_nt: TGCAGCGTTTCCACCCGAGATGGTAGTTTGAGGTACGAGCAGTACTTC

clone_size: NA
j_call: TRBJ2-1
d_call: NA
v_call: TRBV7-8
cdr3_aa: CASSPMAGEQFF
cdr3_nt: TGTGCCAGCAGCCCAATGGCAGGTGAGCAGTTCTTC

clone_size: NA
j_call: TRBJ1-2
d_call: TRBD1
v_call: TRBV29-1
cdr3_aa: CSVDRDRVEYGYTF
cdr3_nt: TGCAGCGTGGACCGGGACAGGGTAGAGTATGGCTACACCTTC

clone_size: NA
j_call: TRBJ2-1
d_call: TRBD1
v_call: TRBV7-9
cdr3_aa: CASSFSDRVGSEQFF
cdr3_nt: TGTGCCAGCAGCTTTTCCGACAGGGTGGGTAGTGAGCAGTTCTTC

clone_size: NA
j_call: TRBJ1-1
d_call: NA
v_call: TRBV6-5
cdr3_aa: CASSYYVNTEAFF
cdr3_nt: TGTGCCAGCAGTTACTACGTGAACACTGAAGCTTTCTTT

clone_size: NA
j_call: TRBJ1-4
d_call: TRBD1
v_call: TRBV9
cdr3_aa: CASSVEGTGNEKLFF
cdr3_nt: TGTGCCAGCAGCGTAGAAGGGACAGGGAATGAAAAACTGTTTTTT

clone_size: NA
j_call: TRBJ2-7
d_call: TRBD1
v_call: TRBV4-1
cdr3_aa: CASSHGQGMSYEQYF
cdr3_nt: TGCGCCAGCAGCCACGGACAGGGAATGTCCTACGAGCAGTACTTC

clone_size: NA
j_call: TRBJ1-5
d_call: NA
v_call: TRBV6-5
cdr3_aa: CASSYPGQPQHF
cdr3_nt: TGTGCCAGCAGCTACCCGGGTCAGCCCCAGCATTTT

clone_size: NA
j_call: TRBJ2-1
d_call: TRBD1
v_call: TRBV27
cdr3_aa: CASSLFRMGTGGPYNEQFF
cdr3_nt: TGTGCCAGCAGTTTATTCCGAATGGGAACAGGGGGTCCCTACAATGAGCAGTTCTTC

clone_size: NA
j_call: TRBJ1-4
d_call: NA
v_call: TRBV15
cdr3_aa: CATRGRAREKLFF
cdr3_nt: TGTGCCACCAGAGGGAGGGCGAGGGAAAAACTGTTTTTT

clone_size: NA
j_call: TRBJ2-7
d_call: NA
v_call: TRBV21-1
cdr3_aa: CASSYGTGGPYEQYF
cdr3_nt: TGTGCCAGCAGCTATGGGACAGGCGGACCTTACGAGCAGTACTTC

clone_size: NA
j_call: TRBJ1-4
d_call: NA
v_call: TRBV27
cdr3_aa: CASSLGTRDEKLFF
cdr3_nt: TGTGCCAGCAGTCTCGGGACAAGGGATGAAAAACTGTTTTTT

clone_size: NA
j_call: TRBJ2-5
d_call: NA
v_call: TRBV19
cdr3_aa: CASSLDGEETQYF
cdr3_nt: TGTGCCAGTAGTCTCGACGGGGAAGAGACCCAGTACTTC

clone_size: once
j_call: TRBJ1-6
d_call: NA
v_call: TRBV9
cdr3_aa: CASSPGRGGNSPLHF
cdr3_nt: TGTGCCAGCAGCCCGGGGAGGGGTGGGAATTCACCCCTCCACTTT

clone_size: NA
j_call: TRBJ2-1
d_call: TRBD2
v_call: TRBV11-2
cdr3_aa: CASSLGTSGEQFF
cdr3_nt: TGTGCCAGCAGCCTCGGGACTAGCGGAGAGCAGTTCTTC

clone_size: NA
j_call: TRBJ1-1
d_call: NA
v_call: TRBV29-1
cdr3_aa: CSVVLGGEAFF
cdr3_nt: TGCAGCGTTGTTTTAGGGGGTGAAGCTTTCTTT

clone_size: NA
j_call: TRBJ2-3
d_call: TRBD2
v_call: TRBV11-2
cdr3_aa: CASSLGGLINLDTQYF
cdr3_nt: TGTGCCAGCAGCTTAGGGGGACTAATCAATCTCGATACGCAGTATTTT

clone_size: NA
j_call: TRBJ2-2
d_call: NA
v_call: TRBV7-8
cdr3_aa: CASSPDREDGELFF
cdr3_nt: TGTGCCAGCAGCCCCGACAGGGAGGACGGGGAGCTGTTTTTT

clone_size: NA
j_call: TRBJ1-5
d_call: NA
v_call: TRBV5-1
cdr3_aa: CASSPEGESNQPQHF
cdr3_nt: TGCGCCAGCAGCCCCGAAGGGGAGAGCAATCAGCCCCAGCATTTT

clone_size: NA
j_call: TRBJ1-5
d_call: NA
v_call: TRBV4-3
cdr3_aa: CASSQDTGVAQHF
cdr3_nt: TGCGCCAGCAGCCAAGATACGGGGGTGGCCCAGCATTTT

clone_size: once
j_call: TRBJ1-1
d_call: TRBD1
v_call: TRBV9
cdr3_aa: CASSTGQEMSTEAFF
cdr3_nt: TGTGCCAGCAGCACTGGACAGGAGATGAGCACTGAAGCTTTCTTT

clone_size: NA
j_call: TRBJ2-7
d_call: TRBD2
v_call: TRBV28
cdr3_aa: CASREGRGTLYEQYF
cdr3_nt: TGTGCCAGCAGGGAGGGGCGGGGGACTCTCTACGAGCAGTACTTC

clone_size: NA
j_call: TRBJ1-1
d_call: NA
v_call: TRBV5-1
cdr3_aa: CASSFSYGKAEAFF
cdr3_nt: TGCGCCAGCAGCTTCTCTTACGGGAAGGCTGAAGCTTTCTTT

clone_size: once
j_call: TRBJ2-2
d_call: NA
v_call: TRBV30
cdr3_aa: CAWSVTGPGELFF
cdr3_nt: TGTGCCTGGAGTGTAACGGGCCCTGGGGAGCTGTTTTTT

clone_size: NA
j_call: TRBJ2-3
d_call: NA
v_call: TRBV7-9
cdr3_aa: CASSGTRGASTDTQYF
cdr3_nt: TGTGCCAGCAGCGGGACGCGGGGCGCTAGCACAGATACGCAGTATTTT

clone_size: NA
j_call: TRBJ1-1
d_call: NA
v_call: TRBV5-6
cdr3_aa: CASSLGSNGGDTEAFF
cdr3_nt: TGTGCCAGCAGCCTTGGTTCTAACGGGGGTGACACTGAAGCTTTCTTT

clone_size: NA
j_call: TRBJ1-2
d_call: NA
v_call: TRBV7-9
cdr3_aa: CASSDPGTPYGYTF
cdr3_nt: TGTGCCAGCAGCGACCCGGGGACCCCCTACGGCTACACCTTC

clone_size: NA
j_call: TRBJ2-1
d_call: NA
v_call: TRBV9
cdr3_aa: CASSGTDASYNEQFF
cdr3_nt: TGTGCCAGCAGCGGGACTGATGCCAGTTACAATGAGCAGTTCTTC

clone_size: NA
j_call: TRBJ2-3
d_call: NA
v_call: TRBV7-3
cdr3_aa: CASSPHGDSGGTDTQYF
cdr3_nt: TGTGCCAGCAGCCCCCATGGGGACAGCGGGGGCACAGATACGCAGTATTTT

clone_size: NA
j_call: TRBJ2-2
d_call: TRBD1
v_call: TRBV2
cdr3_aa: CASRTGPTGELFF
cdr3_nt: TGTGCCAGCAGGACAGGGCCCACCGGGGAGCTGTTTTTT

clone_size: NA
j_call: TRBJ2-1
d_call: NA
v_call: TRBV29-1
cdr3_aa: CSVEDGSGPYNEQFF
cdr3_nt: TGCAGCGTTGAAGATGGTAGCGGACCCTACAATGAGCAGTTCTTC

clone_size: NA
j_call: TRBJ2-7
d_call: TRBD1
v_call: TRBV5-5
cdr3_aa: CASSSPGTGPYEQYF
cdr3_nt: TGTGCCAGCAGCTCCCCCGGGACAGGGCCCTACGAGCAGTACTTC

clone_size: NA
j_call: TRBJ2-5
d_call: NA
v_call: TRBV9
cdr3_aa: CASSADPGVEVETQYF
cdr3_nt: TGTGCCAGCAGCGCCGATCCGGGGGTAGAAGTTGAGACCCAGTACTTC

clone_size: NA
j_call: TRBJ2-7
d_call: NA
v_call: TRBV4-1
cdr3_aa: CASSQAVLSYEQYF
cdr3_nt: TGCGCCAGCAGCCAAGCGGTCCTCTCCTACGAGCAGTACTTC

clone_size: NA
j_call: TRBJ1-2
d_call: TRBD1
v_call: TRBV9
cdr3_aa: CASSPPGQGIYGYTF
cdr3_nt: TGTGCCAGCAGCCCTCCGGGACAGGGGATCTATGGCTACACCTTC

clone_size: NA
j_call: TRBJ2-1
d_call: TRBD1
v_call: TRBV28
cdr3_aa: CASLQGSSYNEQFF
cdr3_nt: TGTGCCAGTTTACAGGGGAGCTCCTACAATGAGCAGTTCTTC

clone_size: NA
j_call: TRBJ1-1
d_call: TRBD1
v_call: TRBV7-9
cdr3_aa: CASSLGDREAFF
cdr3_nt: TGTGCCAGCAGCCTAGGGGACAGGGAAGCTTTCTTT

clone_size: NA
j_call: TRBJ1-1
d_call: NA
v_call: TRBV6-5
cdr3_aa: CASSYSSVVFPAFF
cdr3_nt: TGTGCCAGCAGTTACTCTTCTGTTGTGTTTCCAGCTTTCTTT

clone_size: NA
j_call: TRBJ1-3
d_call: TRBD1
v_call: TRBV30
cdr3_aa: CAWSGPGQRSLGNTIYF
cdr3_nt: TGTGCCTGGAGTGGTCCGGGACAGCGCTCCCTTGGAAACACCATATATTTT

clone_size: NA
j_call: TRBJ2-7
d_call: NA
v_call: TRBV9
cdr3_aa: CASSVGGSSPYEQYF
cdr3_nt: TGTGCCAGCAGCGTAGGGGGTAGCAGTCCCTACGAGCAGTACTTC

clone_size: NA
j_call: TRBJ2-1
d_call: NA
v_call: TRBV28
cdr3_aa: CASSPGGNEQFF
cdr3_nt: TGTGCCAGCAGCCCAGGAGGAAATGAGCAGTTCTTC

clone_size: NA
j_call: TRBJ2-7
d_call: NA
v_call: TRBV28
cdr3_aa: CASSLATDREGPYEQYF
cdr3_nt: TGTGCCAGCAGTTTGGCGACGGACAGGGAGGGCCCCTACGAGCAGTACTTC